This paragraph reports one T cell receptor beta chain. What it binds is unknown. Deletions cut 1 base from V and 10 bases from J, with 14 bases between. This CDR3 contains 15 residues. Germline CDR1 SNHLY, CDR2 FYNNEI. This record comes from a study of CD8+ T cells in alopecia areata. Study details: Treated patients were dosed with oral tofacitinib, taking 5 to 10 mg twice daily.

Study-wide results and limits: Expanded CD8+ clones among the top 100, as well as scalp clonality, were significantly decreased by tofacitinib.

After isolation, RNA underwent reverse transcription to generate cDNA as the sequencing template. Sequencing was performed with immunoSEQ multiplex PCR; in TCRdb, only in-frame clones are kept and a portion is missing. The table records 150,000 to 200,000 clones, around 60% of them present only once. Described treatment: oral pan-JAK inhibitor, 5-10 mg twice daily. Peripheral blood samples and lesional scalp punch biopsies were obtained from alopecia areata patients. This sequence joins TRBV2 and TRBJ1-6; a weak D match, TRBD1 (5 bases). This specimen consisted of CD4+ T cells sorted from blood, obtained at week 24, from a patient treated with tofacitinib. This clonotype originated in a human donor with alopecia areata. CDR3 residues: CASSEGAGYGSPLHF. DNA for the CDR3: TGTGCCAGCAGTGAAGGGGCAGGGTATGGATCACCCCTCCACTTT.